This is a list of T cell receptor beta chains from one sample in a study of STAT5B mutations in CD4+ large granular lymphocyte leukemia. TCRdb's copy holds only in-frame clones and misses some; the assay was immunoSEQ multiplex PCR. The sample includes 34,000 or so clones, around 81% of them seen just once. Input material: CD4+ T cells from blood buffy coats. Receptors originate from a human donor in good health. Both conserved end residues are part of each CDR3. The D gene is left open where the match is weak. Clone size is given for some rows only: seen once, a few or many times, or a class if the clone is expanded.

abundance,v_gene,j_gene,d_gene,CDR3aa,CDR3nt
.,TRBV28,TRBJ2-7,.,CASSLEGIASYEQYF,TGTGCCAGCAGTTTAGAGGGGATTGCCTCCTACGAGCAGTACTTC
once,TRBV6-6,TRBJ1-4,.,CASSYQGNEKLFF,TGTGCCAGCAGTTACCAGGGGAATGAAAAACTGTTTTTT
.,TRBV5-1,TRBJ2-1,.,CASSVTGSDEQFF,TGCGCCAGCAGCGTTACAGGGAGCGATGAGCAGTTCTTC
.,TRBV4-2,TRBJ2-7,.,CASSQAHGQGGTYEQYF,TGTGCCAGCAGCCAAGCCCACGGCCAGGGCGGCACCTACGAGCAGTACTTC
.,TRBV28,TRBJ1-1,.,CASSLGQEETEAFF,TGTGCCAGCAGCTTGGGACAAGAGGAGACTGAAGCTTTCTTT
.,TRBV7-8,TRBJ1-5,.,CASSLDLTPYQPQHF,TGTGCCAGCAGCTTAGATCTCACCCCCTATCAGCCCCAGCATTTT
.,TRBV28,TRBJ2-1,TRBD2,CASSTHGGNNEQFF,TGTGCCAGCAGTACTCACGGGGGGAACAATGAGCAGTTCTTC
once,TRBV11-3,TRBJ2-2,TRBD2,CASSETSGEVTGELFF,TGTGCCAGCAGCGAAACAAGCGGGGAGGTCACCGGGGAGCTGTTTTTT
once,TRBV5-1,TRBJ2-7,TRBD1,CASSLFIGGTGRSEQYF,TGCGCCAGCAGCTTGTTTATCGGGGGGACAGGGCGGTCCGAGCAGTACTTC
.,TRBV7-2,TRBJ1-2,.,CASSFPGRMHGYTF,TGTGCCAGCAGCTTCCCCGGCAGGATGCATGGCTACACCTTC
.,TRBV15,TRBJ2-7,TRBD2,CATSRGTSGSIPRLRGQYF,TGTGCCACCAGCAGAGGTACTAGCGGGAGTATCCCCAGGCTACGAGGGCAGTACTTC
.,TRBV30,TRBJ1-1,.,CAWGSGGTEAFF,TGTGCCTGGGGTAGTGGGGGCACTGAAGCTTTCTTT
.,TRBV6-6,TRBJ2-1,.,CASRDREGGEQFF,TGTGCCAGCAGGGACCGCGAGGGGGGTGAGCAGTTCTTC
.,TRBV7-2,TRBJ1-5,.,CASSLGYVSNQPQHF,TGTGCCAGCAGCCTAGGTTACGTTAGCAATCAGCCCCAGCATTTT
.,TRBV18,TRBJ2-2,TRBD2,CASSYGLAGNTGELFF,TGTGCCAGCTCATATGGGCTAGCGGGAAACACCGGGGAGCTGTTTTTT
once,TRBV4-1,TRBJ1-2,.,CASSHIRDGGLYGYTF,TGCGCCAGCAGCCACATCCGGGACGGGGGATTGTATGGCTACACCTTC
.,TRBV7-2,TRBJ2-1,.,CASSPSVQTNEQFF,TGTGCCAGCAGCCCTTCTGTTCAGACCAATGAGCAGTTCTTC
.,TRBV7-7,TRBJ2-6,.,CASSGSGANVLTF,TGTGCCAGCAGCGGGTCTGGGGCCAACGTCCTGACTTTC
.,TRBV27,TRBJ2-7,TRBD2,CASSPEKLAGAGEQYF,TGTGCCAGCAGTCCAGAGAAACTAGCGGGAGCGGGGGAGCAGTACTTC
.,TRBV19,TRBJ2-7,.,CASSISSVRAYEQYF,TGTGCCAGTAGTATCTCGAGCGTGAGGGCCTACGAGCAGTACTTC
.,TRBV9,TRBJ2-5,.,CASSAAGGRKTQYF,TGTGCCAGCAGCGCAGCCGGGGGGCGAAAGACCCAGTACTTC
.,TRBV10-1,TRBJ2-1,.,CASSESNTIDEQFF,TGCGCCAGCAGTGAGTCGAATACGATCGATGAGCAGTTCTTC
.,TRBV2,TRBJ2-1,TRBD1,CASSGQGINEQFF,TGTGCCAGCAGTGGACAGGGTATCAATGAGCAGTTCTTC
.,TRBV29-1,TRBJ2-1,TRBD1,CSVAEQGSYNEQFF,TGCAGCGTTGCGGAACAGGGGTCCTACAATGAGCAGTTCTTC
.,TRBV5-1,TRBJ1-2,.,CASRLERSLGYTF,TGCGCCAGCAGATTAGAGCGGTCCTTGGGCTACACCTTC
.,TRBV6-5,TRBJ2-7,.,CASSPGLHYEQYF,TGTGCCAGCAGTCCCGGACTACACTACGAGCAGTACTTC
few,TRBV2,TRBJ2-2,TRBD2,CASSGASGIAGELFF,TGTGCCAGCAGTGGGGCTAGCGGGATTGCCGGGGAGCTGTTTTTT
.,TRBV5-4,TRBJ2-2,.,CASSLGGLAGELFF,TGTGCCAGCAGCTTAGGAGGGCTCGCCGGGGAGCTGTTTTTT
.,TRBV4-1,TRBJ2-7,TRBD2,CASSPRASGRAGEQYF,TGCGCCAGCAGTCCGCGGGCTAGCGGGAGGGCGGGAGAGCAGTACTTC
.,TRBV27,TRBJ2-3,.,CASSLWSSVGTDTQYF,TGTGCCAGCAGTTTATGGTCTAGCGTGGGCACAGATACGCAGTATTTT